Listed below are T cell receptor beta chains from one sample, sequenced in a study of blood T cell repertoires in COVID-19. Assay: immunoSEQ multiplex PCR; the TCRdb copy retains only in-frame clones and omits some. Seen here are 170,000 or so clones, roughly 87% observed once, and the top ten hold about 2.1%. Sample: peripheral blood. The receptor source for this set is a man aged 18 to 29 who had recovered from COVID-19. Each CDR3 is given with its conserved first and last residue. The order of the fields is clone size, J gene, V gene, D gene, CDR3 DNA, CDR3 protein. The D gene is left open where the match is weak. Clone size is shown for a subset of rows, as once, few, many or a class of expanded clone.

>once|TRBJ1-1|TRBV21-1|.
TGTGCCAGCAGCAAAGGGTATATTCGGACTGAAGCTTTCTTT
CASSKGYIRTEAFF
>.|TRBJ2-5|TRBV7-9|TRBD1
TGTGCCAGCAGCCGAGACAGGGAAGTGGAGACCCAGTACTTC
CASSRDREVETQYF
>.|TRBJ2-3|TRBV5-6|.
TGTGCCAGCAGCTTGGGGCGGGGGCTTAGCGCAGATACGCAGTATTTT
CASSLGRGLSADTQYF
>.|TRBJ2-7|TRBV30|.
TGTGCCTGGGTATCCGAAGGAAGGGGTTCCTACGAGCAGTACTTC
CAWVSEGRGSYEQYF
>.|TRBJ2-3|TRBV5-1|.
TGCGCCAGCAGGAGGGTGGGTTCCACAGATACGCAGTATTTT
CASRRVGSTDTQYF
>.|TRBJ2-3|TRBV7-9|.
TGTGCCAGCAGCTTAGCGTCTAGCGCCTACACAGATACGCAGTATTTT
CASSLASSAYTDTQYF
>.|TRBJ1-4|TRBV11-2|TRBD1
TGTGCCAGCAGCTTGGGCACAGGGGGCCCAGGTGAAAAACTGTTTTTT
CASSLGTGGPGEKLFF
>.|TRBJ1-4|TRBV29-1|.
TGCAGCGTGGCCTCGGAGAGGGTGGACGAAAAACTGTTTTTT
CSVASERVDEKLFF
>.|TRBJ2-2|TRBV11-2|TRBD2
TGTGCCAGCAGCTTAAACCCTAGCGGGGGTAACACCGGGGAGCTGTTTTTT
CASSLNPSGGNTGELFF
>.|TRBJ2-1|TRBV28|.
TGTGCCAGCAGAGCAGGTGGCGTGAGGGATGAGCAGTTCTTC
CASRAGGVRDEQFF
>.|TRBJ2-2|TRBV19|TRBD1
TGTGCCAGTAGTATGCAGGCACTCGGGACAGCGAAGGACGGGGAGCTGTTTTTT
CASSMQALGTAKDGELFF
>.|TRBJ2-3|TRBV11-2|TRBD2
TGTGCCAGCACCCCAGCGGGAGAGACCACAGATACGCAGTATTTT
CASTPAGETTDTQYF
>.|TRBJ1-2|TRBV18|TRBD1
TGTGCCAGCTCACCGGGGACAGGGGAGAGCTACACCTTC
CASSPGTGESYTF
>.|TRBJ2-2|TRBV5-5|.
TGTGCCAGCAGCTTTTACGAGGGGGAGCTGTTTTTT
CASSFYEGELFF
>.|TRBJ1-5|TRBV6-1|.
TGTGCCAGCAGTGAAGACCTACTCAGCAATCAGCCCCAGCATTTT
CASSEDLLSNQPQHF
>once|TRBJ2-1|TRBV30|TRBD2
TGTGCCCGACTGGGTAGGGCGGGAGTCAACAATGAGCAGTTCTTC
CARLGRAGVNNEQFF
>.|TRBJ1-1|TRBV6-2/TRBV6-3|.
TGTGCCAGCAGTTATCCGGGGGGCACTGAAGCTTTCTTT
CASSYPGGTEAFF
>.|TRBJ2-7|TRBV11-2|.
TGTGCCAGCAGCTTGCAGTATGGCCATCACGAGCAGTACTTC
CASSLQYGHHEQYF
>.|TRBJ2-6|TRBV11-2|.
TGTGCCAGCAGCTTATCTCGAACAGGTGGGGCCAACGTCCTGACTTTC
CASSLSRTGGANVLTF
>once|TRBJ2-1|TRBV19|.
TGTGCCAGTAGTACCCGGCAGGGTTGGAATGAGCAGTTCTTC
CASSTRQGWNEQFF
>.|TRBJ1-2|TRBV6-4|TRBD1
TGTGCCAGCAGCGGGACAGGGGGCAATGGCTACACCTTC
CASSGTGGNGYTF
>.|TRBJ2-1|TRBV12-3/TRBV12-4|.
TGTGCCAGCAATCGACAGTACAATGAGCAGTTCTTC
CASNRQYNEQFF
>.|TRBJ1-6|TRBV7-2|TRBD1
TGTGCCAGCAGCCCCCGTAGGGACAGCCTCCACTTT
CASSPRRDSLHF
>.|TRBJ1-3|TRBV7-2|.
TGTGCCAGCAGCTTTGGGGGGAGCTCTGGAAACACCATATATTTT
CASSFGGSSGNTIYF
>.|TRBJ2-7|TRBV5-1|TRBD2
TGCGCCAGCAGCTATACTAGCGGGAGCTCCTACGAGCAGTACTTC
CASSYTSGSSYEQYF
>.|TRBJ2-6|TRBV11-2|.
TGTGCCAGCAGCACCCTCCCAGGCTCTGGGGCCAACGTCCTGACTTTC
CASSTLPGSGANVLTF
>once|TRBJ1-1|TRBV7-9|.
TGTGCCAGCAGCCAATCGGGGAACACTGAAGCTTTCTTT
CASSQSGNTEAFF
>.|TRBJ2-1|TRBV29-1|.
TGCAGCGTTCACCCATTCGACTGGGACAATGAGCAGTTCTTC
CSVHPFDWDNEQFF
>.|TRBJ2-3|TRBV28|.
TGTGCCAGCAGGGGCCGACCTTTATATAGTCCCACGCAGTATTTT
CASRGRPLYSPTQYF
>few|TRBJ1-2|TRBV7-2|.
TGTGCCAGCAGCTTAGCTTCCGCTAACTATGGCTACACCTTC
CASSLASANYGYTF
>.|TRBJ2-7|TRBV28|.
TGTGCCAGCAGTTTAGACCGCGGCTCCTACGAGCAGTACTTC
CASSLDRGSYEQYF
>.|TRBJ1-1|TRBV3-1/TRBV3-2|.
TGTGCCAGCAGCCACGGGGGATCCACTGAAGCTTTCTTT
CASSHGGSTEAFF
>.|TRBJ2-1|TRBV18|TRBD2
TGTGCCAGCTCACCGACAATACTACTGGGAGGGGACAATGAGCAGTTCTTC
CASSPTILLGGDNEQFF
>.|TRBJ1-5|TRBV30|TRBD1
TGTGCCTGGGGGGACAGCCCCAATCAGCCCCAGCATTTT
CAWGDSPNQPQHF
>.|TRBJ2-7|TRBV11-2|.
TGTGCCAGCAGCTTTGACAGCCGCGTATTTAGGGCCTACGAGCAGTACTTC
CASSFDSRVFRAYEQYF
>once|TRBJ2-1|TRBV7-3|TRBD2
TGTGCCAGCAGCGCGGGGGACCATGGGAATGAGCAGTTCTTC
CASSAGDHGNEQFF
>.|TRBJ1-2|TRBV30|.
TGTGCCTGGAGGGGACCCTTGGGAGGGGCTAACTATGGCTACACCTTC
CAWRGPLGGANYGYTF
>.|TRBJ2-7|TRBV10-2|TRBD1
TGCGCCAGCAGTGAGTCGAGGACAGGGGGACTCTACGAGCAGTACTTC
CASSESRTGGLYEQYF
>.|TRBJ1-5|TRBV6-5|TRBD1
TGTGCCAGCAGTTACCAGGGACAGGGACCCCAGCATTTT
CASSYQGQGPQHF
>.|TRBJ1-1|TRBV6-6|.
TGTGCCAGCAGTGGAGACAGGAGACGGATCGCTGAAGCTTTCTTT
CASSGDRRRIAEAFF
>once|TRBJ1-2|TRBV7-9|.
TGTGCCAGCAGCTTAGGGAGTAGCGGCTACACCTTC
CASSLGSSGYTF
>.|TRBJ2-2|TRBV5-8|.
TGTGCCAGCAGCGTAGTTCTCACCGGGGAGCTGTTTTTT
CASSVVLTGELFF
>.|TRBJ1-1|TRBV23-1|.
TGCGCCAGCAGTCAATCGGCGCCGAACAGGGCCTATGAAGCTTTCTTT
CASSQSAPNRAYEAFF
>.|TRBJ2-3|TRBV11-3|TRBD1
TGTGCCAGCAGCTTAGGACAGGGGATAGATACGCAGTATTTT
CASSLGQGIDTQYF
>.|TRBJ2-1|TRBV7-9|TRBD1
TGTGCCAGCAGCTCAACGCGGGACAGGGTTAGTGGTAAAAACGAGCAGTTCTTC
CASSSTRDRVSGKNEQFF
>.|TRBJ2-1|TRBV27|.
TGTGCCAGCAGTTTCGGGGGGCCCGGTGAGCAGTTCTTC
CASSFGGPGEQFF
>.|TRBJ2-7|TRBV20-1|.
TGCAGTGCTTGTGACAGCTACGAGCAGTACTTC
CSACDSYEQYF
>.|TRBJ1-1|TRBV29-1|.
TGCAGCGTTGAAGATCAGGGGATCGAACAGGGCGAAGCTTTCTTT
CSVEDQGIEQGEAFF
>.|TRBJ1-4|TRBV28|.
TGTGCCAGCAGATGGGGGGGCGGGGAAAAACTGTTTTTT
CASRWGGGEKLFF
>once|TRBJ1-2|TRBV11-2|TRBD1
TGTGCCAGCAGCACCGGACAGGGGCTCTATGGCTACACCTTC
CASSTGQGLYGYTF
>.|TRBJ2-7|TRBV28|.
TGTGCCAGCAGTTACGGCTACGAGCAGTACTTC
CASSYGYEQYF
>.|TRBJ2-2|TRBV9|TRBD2
TGTGCCAGCAGCGTAGAGGGGCCTGGCGGGAGTGTCTTCGCCGGGGAGCTGTTTTTT
CASSVEGPGGSVFAGELFF
>.|TRBJ2-7|TRBV28|.
TGTGCAGCTGGTTTCGCCGAATACGAGCAGTACTTC
CAAGFAEYEQYF
>.|TRBJ2-2|TRBV5-1|TRBD2
TGCGCCAGCAGCTTGGAGGCTAGCGGGGTGAACACCGGGGAGCTGTTTTTT
CASSLEASGVNTGELFF
>.|TRBJ2-1|TRBV7-2|.
TGTGCCAGCAGCTTCACTTCTGGGGGGTACAATGAGCAGTTCTTC
CASSFTSGGYNEQFF